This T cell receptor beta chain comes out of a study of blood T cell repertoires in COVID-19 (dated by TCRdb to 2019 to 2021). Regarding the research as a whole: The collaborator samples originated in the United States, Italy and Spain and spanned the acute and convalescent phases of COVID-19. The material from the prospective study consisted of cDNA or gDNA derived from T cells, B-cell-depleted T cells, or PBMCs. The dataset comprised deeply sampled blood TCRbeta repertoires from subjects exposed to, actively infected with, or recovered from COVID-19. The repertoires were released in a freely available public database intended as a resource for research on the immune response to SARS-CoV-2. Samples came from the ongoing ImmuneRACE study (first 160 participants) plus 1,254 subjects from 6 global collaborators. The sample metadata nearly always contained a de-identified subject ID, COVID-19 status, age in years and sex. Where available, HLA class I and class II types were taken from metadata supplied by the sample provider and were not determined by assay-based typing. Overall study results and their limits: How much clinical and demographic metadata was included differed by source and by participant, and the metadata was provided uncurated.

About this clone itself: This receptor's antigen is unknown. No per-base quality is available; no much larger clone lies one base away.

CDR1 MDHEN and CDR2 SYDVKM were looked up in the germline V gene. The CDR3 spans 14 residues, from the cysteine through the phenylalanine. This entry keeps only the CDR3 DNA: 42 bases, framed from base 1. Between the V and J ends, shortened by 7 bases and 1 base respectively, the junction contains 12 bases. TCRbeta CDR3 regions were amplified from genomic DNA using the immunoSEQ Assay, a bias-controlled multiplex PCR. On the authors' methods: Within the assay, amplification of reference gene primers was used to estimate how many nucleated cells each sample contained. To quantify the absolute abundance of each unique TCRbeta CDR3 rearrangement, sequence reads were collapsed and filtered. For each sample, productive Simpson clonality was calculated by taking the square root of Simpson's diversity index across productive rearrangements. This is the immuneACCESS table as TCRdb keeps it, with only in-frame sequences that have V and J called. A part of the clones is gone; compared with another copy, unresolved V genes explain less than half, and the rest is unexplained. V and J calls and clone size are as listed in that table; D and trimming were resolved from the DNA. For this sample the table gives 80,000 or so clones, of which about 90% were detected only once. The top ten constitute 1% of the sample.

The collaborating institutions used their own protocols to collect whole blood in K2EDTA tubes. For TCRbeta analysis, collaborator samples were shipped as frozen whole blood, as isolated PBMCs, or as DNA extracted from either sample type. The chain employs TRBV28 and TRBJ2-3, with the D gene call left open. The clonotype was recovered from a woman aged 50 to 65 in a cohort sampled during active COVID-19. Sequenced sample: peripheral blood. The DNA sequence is TGTGCCAGCACCCCGGAGTACGGCACAGATACGCAGTATTTT. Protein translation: CASTPEYGTDTQYF. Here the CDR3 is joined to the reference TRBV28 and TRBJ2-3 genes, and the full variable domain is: DVKVTQSSRYLVKRTGEKVFLECVQDMDHENMFWYRQDPGLGLRLIYFSYDVKMKEKGDIPEGYSVSREKKERFSLILESASTNQTSMYLCASTPEYGTDTQYFGPGTRLTVL.